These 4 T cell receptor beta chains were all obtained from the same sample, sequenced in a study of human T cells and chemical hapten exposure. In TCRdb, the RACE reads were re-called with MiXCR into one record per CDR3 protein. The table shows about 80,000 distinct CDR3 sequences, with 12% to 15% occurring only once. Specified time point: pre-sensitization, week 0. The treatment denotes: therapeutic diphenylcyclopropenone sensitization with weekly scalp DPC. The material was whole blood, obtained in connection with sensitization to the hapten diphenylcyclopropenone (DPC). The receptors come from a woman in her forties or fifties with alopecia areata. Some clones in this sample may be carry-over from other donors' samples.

The CDR3 DNA is TGCAGTGCTAGAGAGCCGGGACGGGCCGCGGGGACCCAGTACTTC. It specifies CSAREPGRAAGTQYF. The rearrangement joins TRBV20-1 to TRBJ2-5, with D possibly called TRBD1 or TRBD2 (5 bases each). V lost 0 bases to trimming and J lost 7 bases, with 18 bases between them. Germline CDR1 is DFQATT and CDR2 is SNEGSKA (reference sequence). The CDR3 extends over 15 amino acids.

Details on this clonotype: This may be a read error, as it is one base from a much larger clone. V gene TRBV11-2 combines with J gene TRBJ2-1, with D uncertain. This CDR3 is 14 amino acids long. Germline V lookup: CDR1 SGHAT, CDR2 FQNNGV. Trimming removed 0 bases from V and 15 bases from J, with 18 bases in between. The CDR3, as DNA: TGTGCCAGCAGCTTAGATATGGGCTCTCCAGGCCGGTTCTTC. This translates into CASSLDMGSPGRFF.

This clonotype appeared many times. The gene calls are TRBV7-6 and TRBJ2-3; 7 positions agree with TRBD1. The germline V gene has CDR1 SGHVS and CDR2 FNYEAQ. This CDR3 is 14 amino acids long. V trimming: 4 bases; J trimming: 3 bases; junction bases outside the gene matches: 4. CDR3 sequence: CASSSGTETDTQYF. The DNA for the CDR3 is TGTGCCAGCAGCTCCGGGACAGAGACAGATACGCAGTATTTT.

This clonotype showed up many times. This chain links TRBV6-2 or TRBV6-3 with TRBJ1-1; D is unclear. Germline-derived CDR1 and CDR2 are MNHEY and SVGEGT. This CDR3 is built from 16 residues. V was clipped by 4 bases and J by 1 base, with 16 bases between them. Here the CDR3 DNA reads TGTGCCAGCAGTTCTCTCACCTTACAGAGGAACACTGAAGCTTTCTTT. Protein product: CASSSLTLQRNTEAFF.